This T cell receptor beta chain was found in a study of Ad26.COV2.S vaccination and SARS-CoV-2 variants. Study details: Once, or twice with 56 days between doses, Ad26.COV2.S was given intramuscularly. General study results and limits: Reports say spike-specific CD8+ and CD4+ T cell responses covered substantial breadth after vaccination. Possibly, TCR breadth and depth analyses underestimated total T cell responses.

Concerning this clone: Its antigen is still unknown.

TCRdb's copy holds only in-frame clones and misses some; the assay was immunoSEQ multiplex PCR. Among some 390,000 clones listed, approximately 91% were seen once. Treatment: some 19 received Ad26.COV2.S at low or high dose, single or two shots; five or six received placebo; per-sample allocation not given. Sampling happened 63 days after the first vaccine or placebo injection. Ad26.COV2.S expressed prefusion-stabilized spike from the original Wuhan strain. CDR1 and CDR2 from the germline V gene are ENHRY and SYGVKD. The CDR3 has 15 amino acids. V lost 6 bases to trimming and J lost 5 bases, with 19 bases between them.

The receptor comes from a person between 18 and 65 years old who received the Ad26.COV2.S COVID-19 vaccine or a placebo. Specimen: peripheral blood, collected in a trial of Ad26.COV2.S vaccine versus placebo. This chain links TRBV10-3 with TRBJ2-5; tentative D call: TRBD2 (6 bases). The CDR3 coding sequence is TGTGCCATCAGCGGAAGGTTGGAGGGGCTGGAGACCCAGTACTTC. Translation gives CAISGRLEGLETQYF.